This T cell receptor beta chain was captured in a study of prognosis after radiotherapy for stage I lung cancer. Study background: Patients were enrolled between early 2018 and 2019 (all with stage I non-small cell lung cancer). In a handful of patients, distant metastases developed after radiotherapy (median roughly 7 months), whereas 15 patients showed no significant progression.

There are 15 residues in the CDR3. Germline CDR1 is SGHDT and CDR2 is YYEEEE. V lost 4 bases, J lost 3 bases, and 13 bases lay in between. Many counts were recorded for this clonotype. Two-round multiplex PCR, the amplification method, yielded TCR beta CDR3 from genomic DNA. Round one of PCR was performed, and it used primers specific to each TRBV and TRBJ gene. TCRdb processed the multiplex PCR reads anew with MiXCR; each CDR3 protein has one entry. The table records around 8,600 distinct CDR3 sequences, approximately 60% of them present only once. The clonotype was recovered from a donor at least 50 years old with non-small cell lung cancer. The source was PBMCs, collected before or after stereotactic body radiation therapy (not recorded which). The rearrangement links TRBV5-6 to TRBJ2-2; weak D call: TRBD2 (6 bases). The CDR3 bases are TGTGCCAGCAGCCCCGGCCCGGGGGACACCGGGGAGCTGTTTTTT. This translates into CASSPGPGDTGELFF.